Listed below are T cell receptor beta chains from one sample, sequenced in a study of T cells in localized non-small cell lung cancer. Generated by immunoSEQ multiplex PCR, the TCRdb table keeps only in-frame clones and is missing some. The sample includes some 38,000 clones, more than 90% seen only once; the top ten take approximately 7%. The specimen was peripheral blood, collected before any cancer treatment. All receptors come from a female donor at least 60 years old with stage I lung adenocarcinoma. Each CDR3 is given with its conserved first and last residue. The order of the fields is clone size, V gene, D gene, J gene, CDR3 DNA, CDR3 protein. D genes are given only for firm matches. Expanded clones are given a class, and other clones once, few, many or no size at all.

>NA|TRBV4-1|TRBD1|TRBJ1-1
TGCGCCAGCAGCCTCGGGGGACAGGGAGAAGCTTTCTTT
CASSLGGQGEAFF
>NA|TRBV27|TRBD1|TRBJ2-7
TGTGCCAGCAGTTTTCGGCGGACAGGGCCCTACGAGCAGTACTTC
CASSFRRTGPYEQYF
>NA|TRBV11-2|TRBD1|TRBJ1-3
TGTGCCAGCAGCTCGGACAGGGCTGGAAACACCATATATTTT
CASSSDRAGNTIYF
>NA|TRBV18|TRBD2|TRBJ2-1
TGTGCCAGCTCGCCACTAGCGGGAGCATACAATGAGCAGTTCTTC
CASSPLAGAYNEQFF
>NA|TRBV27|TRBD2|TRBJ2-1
TGTGCCAGCTCCCAGTCGTGGCGGGGGGGCGATAATGAGCAGTTCTTC
CASSQSWRGGDNEQFF
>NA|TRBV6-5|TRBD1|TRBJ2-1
TGTGCCAGCAGCTACGGACAGGGAACCTACAATGAGCAGTTCTTC
CASSYGQGTYNEQFF
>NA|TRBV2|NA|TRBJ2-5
TGTGCCAGCAGTGACCGGGGGTTTAGGGGAGAGACCCAGTACTTC
CASSDRGFRGETQYF
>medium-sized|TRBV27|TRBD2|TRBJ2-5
TGTGCCAGCAGTGGGGGAGGGTATTCTTCGGAGACCCAGTACTTC
CASSGGGYSSETQYF
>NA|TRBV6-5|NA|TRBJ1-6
TGTGCCAGCAGTTACCCGGCAGTTCATTCACCCCTCCACTTT
CASSYPAVHSPLHF
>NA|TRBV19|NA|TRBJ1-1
TGTGCCAGTAGTGGGGGGAGGGCGAACACTGAAGCTTTCTTT
CASSGGRANTEAFF
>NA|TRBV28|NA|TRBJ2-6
TGTGCCAGCAGTTCGGGGGCCAACGTCCTGACTTTC
CASSSGANVLTF
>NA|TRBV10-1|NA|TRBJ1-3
TGCGCCAGCAGTGATTCGGGAATTTCTGGAAACACCATATATTTT
CASSDSGISGNTIYF
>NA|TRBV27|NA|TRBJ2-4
TGTGCCAGCAGTTTATCTACTAGCTGGGACATTCAGTACTTC
CASSLSTSWDIQYF
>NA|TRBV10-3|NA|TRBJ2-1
TGTGCCATCAGTGTGGGGGGGCGTTACAATGAGCAGTTCTTC
CAISVGGRYNEQFF
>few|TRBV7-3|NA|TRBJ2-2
TGTGCCAGCAGCCCGCAGGGGAAGTGGACCGGGGAGCTGTTTTTT
CASSPQGKWTGELFF
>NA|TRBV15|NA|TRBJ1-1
TGTGCCACCAGAGGTGGGGGCACTGAAGCTTTCTTT
CATRGGGTEAFF
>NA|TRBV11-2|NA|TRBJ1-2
TGTGCCAGCAGCTCACCCCGGAGGCGCAGTGGTAACTATGGCTACACCTTC
CASSSPRRRSGNYGYTF
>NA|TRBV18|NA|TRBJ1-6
TGTGCCAGCTCACCACTTGATGGAGTAACGGGGAATTCACCCCTCCACTTT
CASSPLDGVTGNSPLHF
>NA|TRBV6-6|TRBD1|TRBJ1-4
TGTGCCAGCAGCAGCCCGGGACAGGGAAGGGAAAAACTGTTTTTT
CASSSPGQGREKLFF
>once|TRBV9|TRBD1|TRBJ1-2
TGTGCCAGCAGCCCCGGGACAGGGGGAAAGGGCTATGGCTACACCTTC
CASSPGTGGKGYGYTF
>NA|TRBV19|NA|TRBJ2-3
TGTGCCAGTACTCCTCTTCTAGCTCGTAGCACAGATACGCAGTATTTT
CASTPLLARSTDTQYF
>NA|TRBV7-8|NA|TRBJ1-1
TGTGCCAGCAGCCCCGGGGCTGGGCCCCTGGCTTTCTTT
CASSPGAGPLAFF
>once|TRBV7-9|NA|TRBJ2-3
TGTGCCAGCAGTCTGACCTTTACGCTTAGCACAGATACGCAGTATTTT
CASSLTFTLSTDTQYF
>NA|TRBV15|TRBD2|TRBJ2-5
TGTGCCACCAGCAGAGATCCCGGGACTAGCGGGGGGGCGGAGACCCAGTACTTC
CATSRDPGTSGGAETQYF
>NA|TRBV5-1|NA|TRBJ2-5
TGCGCCAGCAGCTTCCCGGGTTCAGAGACCCAGTACTTC
CASSFPGSETQYF
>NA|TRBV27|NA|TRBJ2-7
TGTGCCAGCACAAACGCCCAACTTCCCTACGAGCAGTACTTC
CASTNAQLPYEQYF
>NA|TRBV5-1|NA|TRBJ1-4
TGCGCCAGCAGCTTCCCCGAGGGAGCAACTAATGAAAAACTGTTTTTT
CASSFPEGATNEKLFF
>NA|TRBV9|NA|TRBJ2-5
TGTGCCAGCAGCGTAGCGGGGGCCCAAGAGACCCAGTACTTC
CASSVAGAQETQYF
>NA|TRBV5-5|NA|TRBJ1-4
TGTGCCAGCAGCTTGACGGTTAATGAAAAACTGTTTTTT
CASSLTVNEKLFF
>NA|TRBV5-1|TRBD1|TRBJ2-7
TGCGCCAGCAGCGGGACAGGGGGCTACGAGCAGTACTTC
CASSGTGGYEQYF
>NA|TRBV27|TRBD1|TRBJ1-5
TGTGCCAGCAGCAGGGACAGGCTCCCCAATCAGCCCCAGCATTTT
CASSRDRLPNQPQHF
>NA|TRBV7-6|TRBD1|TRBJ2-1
TGTGCCAGCAGCCAGCCCACTACAGGGGTGGCCCGCTCCTACAATGAGCAGTTCTTC
CASSQPTTGVARSYNEQFF
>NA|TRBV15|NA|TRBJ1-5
TGTGCCACCAGACCATCCGGGAATCAGCCCCAGCATTTT
CATRPSGNQPQHF
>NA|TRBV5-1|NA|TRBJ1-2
TGCGCCAGCAGCTTGGTGGGGGAGGACTATGGCTACACCTTC
CASSLVGEDYGYTF
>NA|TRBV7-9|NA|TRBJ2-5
TGTGCCAGCAGCACCCCTGACTTGGGGGAGACCCAGTACTTC
CASSTPDLGETQYF
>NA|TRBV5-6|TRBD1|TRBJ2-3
TGTGCCAGCAGCTACCTCGGACAGGGTGGGCAGTATTTT
CASSYLGQGGQYF
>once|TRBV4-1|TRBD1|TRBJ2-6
TGCGCCAGCAGCCAACGACAGGGGACCTCTGGGGCCAACGTCCTGACTTTC
CASSQRQGTSGANVLTF
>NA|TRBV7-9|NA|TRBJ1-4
TGTGCCAGCAGTTACACCATAACTAATGAAAAACTGTTTTTT
CASSYTITNEKLFF
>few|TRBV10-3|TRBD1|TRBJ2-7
TGTGCCAGCTACTCCGGGACAGGAAACTCCTACGAGCAGTACTTC
CASYSGTGNSYEQYF
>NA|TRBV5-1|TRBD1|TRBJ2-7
TGCGCCAGCAGCTGGACAGGAATCTCCTACGAGCAGTACTTC
CASSWTGISYEQYF
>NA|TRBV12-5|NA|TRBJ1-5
TGTGCTAGTGGTTTGCCCGCGACGGGGTGGAGCAATCAGCCCCAGCATTTT
CASGLPATGWSNQPQHF
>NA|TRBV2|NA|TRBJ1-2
TGTGTGAGGGGGAACTATGGCTACACCTTC
CVRGNYGYTF
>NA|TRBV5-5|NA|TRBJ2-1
TGTGCCAGCACCCCCCGGGCCATCTCCTACAATGAGCAGTTCTTC
CASTPRAISYNEQFF
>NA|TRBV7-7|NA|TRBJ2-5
TGTGCCAGCAGCTTATCCACCGGATATCAAGAGACCCAGTACTTC
CASSLSTGYQETQYF
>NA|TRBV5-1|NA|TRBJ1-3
TGCGCCAGCAGCTTGGGCAGTTATGGAAACACCATATATTTT
CASSLGSYGNTIYF
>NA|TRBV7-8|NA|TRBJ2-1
TGTGCCAGCAGCTTATACGGGTACAATGAGCAGTTCTTC
CASSLYGYNEQFF
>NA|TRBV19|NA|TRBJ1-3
TGTGCCAGTACCGCGGGTGGAAACACCATATATTTT
CASTAGGNTIYF
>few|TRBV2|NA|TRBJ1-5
TGTGCCAGCAGTGGCCCGTATAGCAATCAGCCCCAGCATTTT
CASSGPYSNQPQHF